This T cell receptor (beta chain) was recorded in a study of blood T cell repertoires in COVID-19. The recovered donors of Cohort 3 showed two negative PCRs, clearance, or symptom resolution. Trimming removed 6 bases from V and 1 base from J, with 15 bases in between. CDR3 length: 15 amino acids. The V gene's germline CDR1 is SGHTA and CDR2 FQGNSA. Clones were sequenced by immunoSEQ multiplex PCR, and TCRdb holds only the in-frame ones, with some missing. The sample carries 200,000 to 250,000 clones, around 80% recorded once. The chain recombines TRBV7-2 with TRBJ1-1; TRBD1 is a possible D gene (5 bases). Sequenced: PBMCs or T cells enriched from blood (not recorded which). The TCR was taken from a man between 60 and 75 years old who had recovered from COVID-19. CDR3 DNA: TGTGCCAGCAGTTCTGGCGGGACTCCGAACACTGAAGCTTTCTTT. Translated, it gives CASSSGGTPNTEAFF.